A single sample is the source of the 17 T cell receptor beta chains below, sequenced in a study of blood T cell repertoires in COVID-19. Clones were read by immunoSEQ multiplex PCR, and TCRdb kept only the in-frame ones, dropping some. The sample consists of fewer than 40,000 clones, 90% to 95% of them appearing once. The specimen was peripheral blood. All receptors come from a human donor in a cohort sampled during active COVID-19.

The J gene is TRBJ2-1, the V gene TRBV2, with TRBD2 identical over 13 bases. J was trimmed by 4 bases and V by 2 bases; bases with no gene match: 2. From germline, CDR1 is SNHLY and CDR2 FYNNEI. CDR3 length: 16 residues. CDR3 protein: CASSEWTSGSYNEQFF. CDR3 nucleotides: TGTGCCAGCAGTGAATGGACTAGCGGGAGTTACAATGAGCAGTTCTTC.

The CDR3 DNA reads as TGTGCCAGCAGCCTGAGACTAGCGGGAGGAGGGAATGAGCAGTTCTTC. Amino acids: CASSLRLAGGGNEQFF. The genes are TRBV5-4 and TRBJ2-1, with TRBD2 matching 13 bases. This CDR3 contains 16 residues. V lost 4 bases, J lost 7 bases, and 8 bases stayed unmatched. Germline V gene lookup returns CDR1 SGHNT and CDR2 YYREEE (reference sequence).

The chain couples TRBV3-1 (or the pseudogene TRBV3-2) to TRBJ2-7; 9 bases map to TRBD2. V lost 1 base and J lost 6; bases outside the gene matches: 4. CDR3 length: 14 residues. Germline V gene lookup returns CDR1 LGHDT and CDR2 YNNKEL (reference sequence). The CDR3 sequence is CASSQVSGSREQYF. The CDR3 DNA reads TGTGCCAGCAGCCAAGTTAGCGGGAGTCGCGAGCAGTACTTC.

DNA for the CDR3: TGTGCCAGCAACCTCCCAGGGAATGAGCAGTTCTTC. This codes for CASNLPGNEQFF. This sequence joins TRBV28 and TRBJ2-1, with D perhaps TRBD1 (5 bases). Per the germline V gene, CDR1 is MDHEN and CDR2 is SYDVKM. The CDR3 covers 12 residues. V lost 7 bases, J lost 7 bases, and 11 bases lay in between.

The rearrangement joins TRBV27 to TRBJ2-7; the match to TRBD2 covers 9 bases. Germline assignment: CDR1 MNHEY and CDR2 SMNVEV (reference sequence). V was clipped by 6 bases and J by 7 bases; unmatched bases: 16. CDR3 length equals 16 residues. The CDR3 nucleotides read TGTGCCAGCAGCTCGGCTAGCGGGACCGCATGGGGGGAGCAGTACTTC. Translation: CASSSASGTAWGEQYF.

DNA for the CDR3: TGTGCCAGCAGCCAAGTCCGACTAGCGGGAGTTGAGACCCAGTACTTC. Its protein product is CASSQVRLAGVETQYF. The V call is TRBV14, the J call TRBJ2-5; 12 bases match TRBD2. Germline CDR1 and CDR2: SGHDN and FVKESK. This CDR3 region has 16 residues. J was trimmed by 5 bases and V by 1 base; bases with no gene match: 5.

The CDR3 region is CASSFFSVATDTQYF. CDR3 bases: TGTGCCAGCAGCTTCTTTAGCGTTGCGACAGATACGCAGTATTTT. This sequence joins TRBV7-9 and TRBJ2-3; D might be TRBD2 (5 bases). Germline loops: CDR1 SEHNR, CDR2 FQNEAQ (reference sequence). Deletions cut 3 bases from V and 3 bases from J, with 13 bases between. The CDR3 extends over 15 amino acids.

This chain links TRBV24-1 with TRBJ2-6, with 9 bases matching TRBD1. The J segment lost 1 base and the V segment lost 4 bases, leaving 7 bases of the junction unmatched. Germline CDR1 is KGHDR and CDR2 is SFDVKD. CDR3 length equals 18 residues. CDR3 protein: CATSEGTGRGSGANVLTF. The CDR3 DNA reads as TGTGCCACCAGTGAAGGGACAGGGCGTGGATCTGGGGCCAACGTCCTGACTTTC.

By its share, this clone is medium-sized (0.01 to 0.1%). The chain uses TRBV15 and TRBJ2-7; D may be TRBD1 (5 bases). This CDR3 comprises 13 residues. With 3 bases removed from V and 3 bases from J, the gap between germline ends came to 9 bases. Germline loops: CDR1 LNHNV, CDR2 YYDKDF (reference sequence). DNA of the CDR3: TGTGCCACCAGCAGGGGGCCCTACTACGAGCAGTACTTC. Translation: CATSRGPYYEQYF.

The V call is TRBV9, the J call TRBJ2-3, with 10 bases identical to TRBD2. V gave up 4 bases and J gave up 3 bases; unmatched junction bases: 5. Germline CDR1 SGDLS, CDR2 YYNGEE. The CDR3 is 15 amino acids. This CDR3 is CASSRSGRITDTQYF. CDR3 coding DNA: TGTGCCAGCAGCCGTAGCGGGAGGATAACAGATACGCAGTATTTT.

V is TRBV5-1 and J is TRBJ2-5; 8 bases line up with TRBD2. There are 15 residues in the CDR3. V shed 3 bases and J 2 bases; nucleotides not matched to a gene: 6. The germline CDR1 and CDR2 sequences are SGHRS and YFSETQ. The DNA of the CDR3 is TGCGCCAGCAGCTGGGGGACTAGTCTTCAAGAGACCCAGTACTTC. The encoded protein is CASSWGTSLQETQYF.

The chain combines TRBV7-8 with TRBJ2-3; TRBD2 might be the D (7 bases). The V and J ends lost 5 bases and 1 base respectively, with 19 bases between them. The CDR3 runs 17 residues. Per the germline V gene, CDR1 is SGHVS and CDR2 is FQNEAQ. CDR3 coding DNA: TGTGCCAGCAGCCCCCCGGGGGGCTCTGGCCGCACAGATACGCAGTATTTT. Amino acids: CASSPPGGSGRTDTQYF.

The chain is built from TRBV19 and TRBJ2-7, with TRBD1 matching over 8 bases. The J segment lost 0 bases and the V segment lost 5 bases, leaving 6 bases of the junction unmatched. Germline CDR1 and CDR2: LNHDA and SQIVND (reference sequence). The CDR3 covers 15 residues. The CDR3 sequence is CASSPGQGISYEQYF. In nucleotides, the CDR3 is TGTGCCAGTAGTCCAGGACAGGGAATCTCCTACGAGCAGTACTTC.

This chain connects TRBV27 to TRBJ2-7, with D unresolved. The germline V and J ends were trimmed by 4 bases and 3 bases, with 10 bases remaining between them. In germline, CDR1 is MNHEY, CDR2 SMNVEV (reference sequence). The CDR3 consists of 13 residues. In nucleotides, the CDR3 is TGTGCCAGCAGTTCGTCCTGGAGCTACGAGCAGTACTTC. Translation gives CASSSSWSYEQYF.

The chain combines TRBV19 with TRBJ2-1, with a weak D call TRBD2 (6 bases). Germline lookup yields CDR1 LNHDA and CDR2 SQIVND (reference sequence). The V end was cut by 5 bases, the J end by 5 bases, with 16 bases between. This CDR3 is 15 amino acids long. This chain's CDR3 is CASSFGTPPNNEQFF. The CDR3 DNA is TGTGCCAGTAGTTTCGGGACTCCGCCAAACAATGAGCAGTTCTTC. Looking up the rest from reference TRBV19 and TRBJ2-1 gives the full variable domain: DGGITQSPKYLFRKEGQNVTLSCEQNLNHDAMYWYRQDPGQGLRLIYYSQIVNDFQKGDIAEGYSVSREKKESFPLTVTSAQKNPTAFYLCASSFGTPPNNEQFFGPGTRLTVL.

V gene TRBV5-5 combines with J gene TRBJ1-2; 10 bases align to TRBD1. Germline values: CDR1 SGHKS, CDR2 YYEKEE (reference sequence). Unmatched junction bases numbered 5, after V lost 4 bases and J lost 2 bases. This CDR3 is 15 amino acids long. The CDR3 reads CASSRGQGSNYGYTF. In nucleotides, the CDR3 is TGTGCCAGCAGCCGGGGACAGGGGAGCAACTATGGCTACACCTTC.

The V gene is TRBV5-1, the J gene TRBJ2-7, with D unresolved. There are 12 residues in the CDR3. Trimming removed 3 bases from V and 4 bases from J, with 8 bases in between. Germline assignment: CDR1 SGHRS and CDR2 YFSETQ. Written as DNA, the CDR3 is TGCGCCAGCAGCTCAACTCTTTACGAGCAGTACTTC. Translating it yields CASSSTLYEQYF.